These T cell receptor beta chains were read from a single sample in a study of beta chain features in type 1 diabetes. Assay used: immunoSEQ multiplex PCR; TCRdb lists only in-frame clones, some missing. The sample holds 300,000 or so clones, approximately 9.7% seen once. Input material: central memory CD4+ T cells from blood. These receptors were collected from a young man with type 1 diabetes. Both conserved end residues are trimmed from each CDR3. A row's size may be missing; if present it is once, few, many or a size class.

V gene: TRBV7-9; clone size: many; CDR3 protein: ASSLNRGRTDTQY
V gene: TRBV5-1; clone size: NA; CDR3 protein: ASSLDDIANSPLH
V gene: TRBV28; clone size: many; CDR3 protein: ASSSVRRVNT
V gene: TRBV6-5; clone size: NA; CDR3 protein: ASSSTDRENYGYT
V gene: TRBV10-3; clone size: few; CDR3 protein: AISGTSGGPIETQY
V gene: TRBV7-9; clone size: few; CDR3 protein: ASSLGRGGDTQY
V gene: TRBV5-6; clone size: NA; CDR3 protein: ASGTRNTGELF
V gene: TRBV10-3; clone size: NA; CDR3 protein: AISLGSTDTQY
V gene: TRBV29-1; clone size: few; CDR3 protein: SVSPGQGATTGELF
V gene: TRBV6-5; clone size: few; CDR3 protein: ASSYGSGQGNEQF
V gene: TRBV18; clone size: few; CDR3 protein: ASSPPEGFNEQF
V gene: TRBV4-3; clone size: few; CDR3 protein: ASSQDELAASNTGELF
V gene: TRBV7-2; clone size: NA; CDR3 protein: ASSPPGLAGGGTQY
V gene: TRBV23-1; clone size: many; CDR3 protein: ASSRRRTGTGGASTQY
V gene: TRBV7-2; clone size: NA; CDR3 protein: ASSLGQNQPQH
V gene: TRBV25-1; clone size: NA; CDR3 protein: ASTGTGGLAAEQF
V gene: TRBV7-8; clone size: few; CDR3 protein: ASRTMAGTTSYNEQF
V gene: TRBV4-3; clone size: NA; CDR3 protein: ASSQTGANTGELF
V gene: TRBV19; clone size: few; CDR3 protein: ASSPQGNNSPLH
V gene: TRBV29-1; clone size: few; CDR3 protein: SVERGAEETQY
V gene: TRBV28; clone size: NA; CDR3 protein: ASSRLTSGGTYEQY
V gene: TRBV25-1; clone size: NA; CDR3 protein: ASSGTGKIDTQY
V gene: TRBV28; clone size: few; CDR3 protein: ASSFLHPGREYGYT
V gene: TRBV9; clone size: many; CDR3 protein: ASSGGPATGELF
V gene: TRBV7-9; clone size: NA; CDR3 protein: ASTVQGTNEKLF
V gene: TRBV30; clone size: few; CDR3 protein: AWSPKGTSGQY
V gene: TRBV19; clone size: few; CDR3 protein: ASSAYRGEQF
V gene: TRBV10-2; clone size: few; CDR3 protein: ASSEPGGETQY
V gene: TRBV27; clone size: many; CDR3 protein: ASRTTGGGYT
V gene: TRBV5-1; clone size: few; CDR3 protein: ASSPRLAGSYEQY
V gene: TRBV4-3; clone size: NA; CDR3 protein: ASSQGTSGQETQY
V gene: TRBV15; clone size: few; CDR3 protein: ATSRPAGPETQY
V gene: TRBV28; clone size: NA; CDR3 protein: ASSLAGQGSETQY
V gene: TRBV10-3; clone size: few; CDR3 protein: AISEGGGGTDTQY
V gene: TRBV7-2; clone size: NA; CDR3 protein: ASSSGLLNEQF
V gene: TRBV11-3; clone size: many; CDR3 protein: ASSLGTVTGELF
V gene: TRBV11-2; clone size: few; CDR3 protein: ASSPRLAGAMIHEDTQY
V gene: TRBV5-1; clone size: NA; CDR3 protein: ASSFLAGFTDTQY
V gene: TRBV5-6; clone size: NA; CDR3 protein: ASSPGTGEAYEQY
V gene: TRBV4-3; clone size: NA; CDR3 protein: ASSQEVKGQGNEKLF
V gene: TRBV7-2; clone size: few; CDR3 protein: ASSLEYAGVGETQY
V gene: TRBV9; clone size: NA; CDR3 protein: ASSVRLAGYNEQF